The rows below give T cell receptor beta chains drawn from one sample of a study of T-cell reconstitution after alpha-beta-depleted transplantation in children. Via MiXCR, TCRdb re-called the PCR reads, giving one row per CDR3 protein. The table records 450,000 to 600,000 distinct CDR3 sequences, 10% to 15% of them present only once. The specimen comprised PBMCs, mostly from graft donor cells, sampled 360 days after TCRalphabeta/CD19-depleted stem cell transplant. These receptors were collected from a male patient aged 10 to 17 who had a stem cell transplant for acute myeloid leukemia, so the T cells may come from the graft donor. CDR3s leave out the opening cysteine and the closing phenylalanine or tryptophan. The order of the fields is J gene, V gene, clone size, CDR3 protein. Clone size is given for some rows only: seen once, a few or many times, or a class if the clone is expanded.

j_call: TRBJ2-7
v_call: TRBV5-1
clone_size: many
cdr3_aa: ASSFGLAGDYEQY

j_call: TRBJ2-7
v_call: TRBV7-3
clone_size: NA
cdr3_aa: ASSSPGLAGEGDEQY

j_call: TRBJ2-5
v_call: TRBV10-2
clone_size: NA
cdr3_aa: ASSPAGKGVSGQY

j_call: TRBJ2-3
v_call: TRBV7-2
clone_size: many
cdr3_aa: ASRLAGGLGTDTQY

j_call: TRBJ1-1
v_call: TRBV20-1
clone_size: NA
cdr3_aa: SARVTSQREAF

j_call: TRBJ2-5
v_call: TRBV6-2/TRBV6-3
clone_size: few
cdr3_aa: ASSYPTSLRAGHETQY

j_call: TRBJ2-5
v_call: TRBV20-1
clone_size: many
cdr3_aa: SARGIYWWTQY

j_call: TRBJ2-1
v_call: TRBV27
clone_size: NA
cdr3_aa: ASSQPGLAAYNEQF

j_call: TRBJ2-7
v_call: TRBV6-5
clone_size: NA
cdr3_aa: ASSYSRALLYYEQY

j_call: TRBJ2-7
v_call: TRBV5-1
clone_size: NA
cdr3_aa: ASSLRKFRSYEQY

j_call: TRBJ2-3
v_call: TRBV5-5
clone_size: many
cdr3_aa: ASSLTWAGTDTQY

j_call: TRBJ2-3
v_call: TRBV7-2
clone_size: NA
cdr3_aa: ASSFWPTDTQY

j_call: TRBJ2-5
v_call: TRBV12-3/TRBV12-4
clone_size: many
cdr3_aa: ASSSIGAQETQY

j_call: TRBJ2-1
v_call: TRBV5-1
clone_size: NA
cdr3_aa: ASSPFLARSSYNEQF

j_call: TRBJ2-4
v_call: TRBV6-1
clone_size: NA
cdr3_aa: ASSRDILAKNIQY

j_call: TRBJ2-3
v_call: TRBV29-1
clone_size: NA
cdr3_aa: SQMTGRTDTQY

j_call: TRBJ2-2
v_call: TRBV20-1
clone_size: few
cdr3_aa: SADAEGGELF

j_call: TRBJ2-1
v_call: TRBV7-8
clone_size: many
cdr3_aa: ASSAKAHPFSYNEQF

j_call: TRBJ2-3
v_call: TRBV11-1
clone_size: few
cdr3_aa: ASSPLRGRATSTDTQY

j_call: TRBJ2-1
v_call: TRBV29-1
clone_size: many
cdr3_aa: SPRLASYNEQF

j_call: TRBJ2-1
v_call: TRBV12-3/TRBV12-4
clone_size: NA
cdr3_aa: ASRAGASAFYNEQF